The TCR beta chain described here comes from a study of regulatory T cells in long-lasting Graves disease. Sequencing libraries for TCR beta were prepared with iRepertoire HTBI primers and Arm-PCR of CDR3 regions. MiXCR was run by TCRdb on the multiplex PCR reads, yielding one entry per CDR3 protein. The sample lists a few hundred thousand distinct CDR3 sequences, 23% occurring once. The time point here: persistent/refractory GD, antithyroid drugs over 5 years with positive TRAb. The TCR library was prepared using RNA isolated from PBMCs. At least ten counts were recorded for this clonotype. The starting material was peripheral blood mononuclear cells (PBMCs), obtained when the disease was refractory, from a patient treated with antithyroid drugs. The clonotype comes from a woman aged 40-49 years with Graves disease.

Here the CDR3 DNA reads TGTGCCAGCAGCTTAGAGGGGGCGTGGGAGACCCAGTACTTC. It is translated as CASSLEGAWETQYF. The gene calls are TRBV11-2 and TRBJ2-5; D might be TRBD1 (6 bases). The CDR3 contains 14 residues. From germline, CDR1 is SGHAT and CDR2 FQNNGV. Trimming removed 0 bases from V and 5 bases from J, with 10 bases in between.